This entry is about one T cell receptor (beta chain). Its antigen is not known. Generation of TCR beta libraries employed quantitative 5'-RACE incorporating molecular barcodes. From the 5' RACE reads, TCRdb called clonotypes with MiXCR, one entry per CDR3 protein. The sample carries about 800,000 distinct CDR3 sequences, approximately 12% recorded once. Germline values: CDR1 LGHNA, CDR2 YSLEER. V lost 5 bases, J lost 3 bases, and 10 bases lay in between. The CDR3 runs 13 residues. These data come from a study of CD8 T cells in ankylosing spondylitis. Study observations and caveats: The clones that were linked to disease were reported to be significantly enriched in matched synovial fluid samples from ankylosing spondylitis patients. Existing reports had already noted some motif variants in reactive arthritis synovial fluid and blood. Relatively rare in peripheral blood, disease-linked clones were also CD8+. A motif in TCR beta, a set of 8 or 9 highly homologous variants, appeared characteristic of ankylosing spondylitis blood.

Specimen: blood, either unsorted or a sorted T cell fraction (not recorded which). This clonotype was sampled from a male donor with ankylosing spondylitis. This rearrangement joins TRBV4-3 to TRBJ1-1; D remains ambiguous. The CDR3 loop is CASSGELHTEAFF. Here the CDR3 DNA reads TGCGCCAGCAGCGGGGAGTTGCACACTGAAGCTTTCTTT.